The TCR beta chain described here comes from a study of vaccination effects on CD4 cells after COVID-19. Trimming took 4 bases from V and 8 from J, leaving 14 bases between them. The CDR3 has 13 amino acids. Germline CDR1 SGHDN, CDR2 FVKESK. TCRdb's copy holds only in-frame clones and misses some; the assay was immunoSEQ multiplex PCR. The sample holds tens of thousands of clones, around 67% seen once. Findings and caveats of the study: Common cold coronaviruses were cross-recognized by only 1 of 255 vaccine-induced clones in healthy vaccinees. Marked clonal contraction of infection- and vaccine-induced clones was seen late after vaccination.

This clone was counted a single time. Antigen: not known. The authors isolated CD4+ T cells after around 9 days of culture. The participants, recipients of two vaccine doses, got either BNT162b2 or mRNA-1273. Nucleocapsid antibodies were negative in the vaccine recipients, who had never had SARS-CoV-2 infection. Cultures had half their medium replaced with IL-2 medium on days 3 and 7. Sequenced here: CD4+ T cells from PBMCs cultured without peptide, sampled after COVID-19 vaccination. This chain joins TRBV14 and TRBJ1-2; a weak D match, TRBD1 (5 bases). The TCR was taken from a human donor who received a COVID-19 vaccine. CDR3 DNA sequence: TGTGCCAGCAGCCCCCGTTTGGGGGACGGCTACACCTTC. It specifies CASSPRLGDGYTF.